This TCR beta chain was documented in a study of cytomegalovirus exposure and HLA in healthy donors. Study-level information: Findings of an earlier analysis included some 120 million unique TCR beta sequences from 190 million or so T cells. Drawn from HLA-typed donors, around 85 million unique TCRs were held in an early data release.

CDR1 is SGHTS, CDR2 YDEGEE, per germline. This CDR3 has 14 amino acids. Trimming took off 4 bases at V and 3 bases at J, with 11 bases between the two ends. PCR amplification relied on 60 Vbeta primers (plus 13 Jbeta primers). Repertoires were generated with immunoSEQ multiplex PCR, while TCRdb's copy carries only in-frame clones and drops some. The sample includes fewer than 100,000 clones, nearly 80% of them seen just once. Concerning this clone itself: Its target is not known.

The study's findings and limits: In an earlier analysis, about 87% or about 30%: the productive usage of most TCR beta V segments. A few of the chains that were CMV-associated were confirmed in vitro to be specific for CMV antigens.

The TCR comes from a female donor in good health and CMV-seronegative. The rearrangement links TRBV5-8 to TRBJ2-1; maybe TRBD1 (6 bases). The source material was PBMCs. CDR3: CASSLRTDYNEQFF. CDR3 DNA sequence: TGTGCCAGCAGCCTAAGGACAGACTACAATGAGCAGTTCTTC. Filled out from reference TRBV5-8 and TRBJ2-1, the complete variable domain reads EAGVTQSPTHLIKTRGQQATLRCSPISGHTSVYWYQQALGLGLQFLLWYDEGEERNRGNFPPRFSGRQFPNYSSELNVNALELEDSALYLCASSLRTDYNEQFFGPGTRLTVL.